Below are 15 T cell receptor beta chains sequenced from a single sample in a study of blood T cells in healthy people across ages. Primed by a sample-barcoded 5' primer and a J-beta primer mix, a second PCR proceeded for about 6 to 11 cycles. TCRdb analysed the 5' RACE reads with MiXCR anew, one entry per CDR3 protein. The sample lists hundreds of thousands of distinct CDR3 sequences, 29% seen once, with approximately 15% in the top ten. Sequenced material: blood. All receptors come from a woman older than 75 in good health.

This clonotype was seen only a few times. The chain links TRBV6-2 or TRBV6-3 to TRBJ2-7; TRBD2 is a possible D gene (6 bases). The CDR3 covers 14 residues. The germline gives CDR1 MNHEY, CDR2 SVGEGT. Trimming took 10 bases from V and 3 from J, leaving 19 bases between them. Here the CDR3 DNA reads TGTGCCACACGGCGGTCGGCGGGGAACTACGAGCAGTACTTC. Its protein is CATRRSAGNYEQYF.

The J gene is TRBJ2-4, the V gene TRBV7-2; maybe TRBD2 (6 bases). Germline V lookup: CDR1 SGHTA, CDR2 FQGNSA. V was cut by 0 bases and J by 13 bases, with 10 bases left in between. This CDR3 spans 12 amino acids. In DNA, the CDR3 is TGTGCCAGCAGCTTAGCAGGTGGAGGGCAGTACTTC. This translates into CASSLAGGGQYF. Supplemented by reference TRBV7-2 and TRBJ2-4, the full variable domain reads GAGVSQSPSNKVTEKGKDVELRCDPISGHTALYWYRQSLGQGLEFLIYFQGNSAPDKSGLPSDRFSAERTGGSVSTLTIQRTQQEDSAVYLCASSLAGGGQYFGAGTRLSVL.

V is TRBV7-2 and J is TRBJ2-3; D unclear. This CDR3 is 12 amino acids long. Germline V gene sequence: CDR1 SGHTA, CDR2 FQGNSA. V dropped 2 bases and J dropped 10 bases, with 10 bases sitting between them. The CDR3 DNA sequence: TGTGCCAGCAGCTTAAGGATTTCCGCGCAGTATTTT. It encodes CASSLRISAQYF.

This clonotype has only a few counts. Just one base apart from a much larger clone, this may be a read error. The chain couples TRBV4-2 to TRBJ1-5, with D possibly being TRBD1 (5 bases). Germline CDR1 reads LGHNA; CDR2 reads YNFKEQ. Trimming left V 0 bases short and J 3 bases short, with 6 bases between. The CDR3 covers 14 residues. Written as DNA, the CDR3 is TGTGCCAGCAGCCAAGAGACAGTCAATCAGCCCCAGCATTTT. Residues: CASSQETVNQPQHF.

This rearrangement joins TRBV12-3 or TRBV12-4 to TRBJ1-2, with no clear D. Trimming removed 5 bases at V and 4 bases at J, with 23 bases between. The CDR3 extends over 17 amino acids. DNA for the CDR3: TGTGCCAGCAGTCTACCTTCTTCCGGCTCCGGGTCCTATGGCTACACCTTC. The encoded protein is CASSLPSSGSGSYGYTF.

On this clonotype: This could be a read error, since a much larger clone is one nucleotide away. The V gene is TRBV18, the J gene TRBJ2-4; 8 nucleotides match TRBD2. The V segment lost 2 bases and the J segment 15 bases; nucleotides outside the gene matches: 30. The CDR3 extends over 20 amino acids. Looked up from germline, CDR1 is KGHSH and CDR2 is LQKENI. CDR3: CASSPNIGHFTSGDSYERYF. The CDR3, as DNA: TGTGCCAGCTCACCAAATATAGGGCACTTTACTAGCGGTGACTCCTACGAGCGGTACTTC.

This clonotype was picked up many times. The chain's CDR3 is CASSLAGGRTSTDTQYF. The CDR3 bases are TGTGCCAGCAGTTTAGCGGGGGGTAGAACTAGCACAGATACGCAGTATTTT. The genes are TRBV12-3 or TRBV12-4 and TRBJ2-3; TRBD2 is a possible D gene (6 bases). The CDR3 length is 17 residues. Deletions cut 0 bases from V and 0 bases from J, with 13 bases between.

This clonotype was detected only once. This chain links TRBV20-1 with TRBJ2-7, with TRBD1 identical over 8 bases. Germline assignment: CDR1 DFQATT and CDR2 SNEGSKA (reference sequence). The V gene end was trimmed by 2 bases and the J gene end by 3 bases; junction bases not matched to a gene: 3. The CDR3 contains 13 residues. CDR3 nucleotides: TGCAGTGCTAGACCCGGGACAGGCTACGAGCAGTACTTC. It yields the protein CSARPGTGYEQYF.

This clonotype was recorded many times. V and J are TRBV7-2 and TRBJ1-2; the D gene is possibly TRBD1 (5 bases). The CDR3 sequence is 12 residues long. Germline CDR1 is SGHTA and CDR2 is FQGNSA. V lost 4 bases to trimming and J lost 7 bases, with 10 bases between them. The CDR3 spells CASSSTDSGYTF. The CDR3, as DNA: TGTGCCAGCAGCTCAACAGACAGTGGCTACACCTTC.

This clonotype was seen many times. The chain recombines TRBV9 with TRBJ2-3, with D perhaps TRBD1 (6 bases). The CDR3 loop spans 16 amino acids. V gave up 0 bases and J gave up 1 base, with 12 bases separating them. Germline-derived CDR1 and CDR2 are SGDLS and YYNGEE. The CDR3, as DNA: TGTGCCAGCAGCGTAGGGCACAGGGTGGGCACAGATACGCAGTATTTT. Its protein is CASSVGHRVGTDTQYF.

The gene calls are TRBV5-1 and TRBJ2-1; a possible D gene is TRBD1 (6 bases). Germline values: CDR1 SGHRS, CDR2 YFSETQ. The ends were cut back, 7 bases at V and 10 bases at J, with 24 bases in the middle. The CDR3 loop spans 15 amino acids. CDR3 nucleotides: TGCGCCAGCCGTACCAAACAGGGAAGCGGCGGAGAGCAGTTCTTC. Translation gives CASRTKQGSGGEQFF.

The chain recombines TRBV7-9 with TRBJ2-5; 8 nucleotides align to TRBD2. The germline gives CDR1 SEHNR, CDR2 FQNEAQ (reference sequence). Trimming cost V 5 bases and J 6 bases; bases outside gene matches: 8. There are 14 residues in the CDR3. The CDR3 coding sequence is TGTGCCAGCAGCGCCGGACTAGCCACGCAGACCCAGTACTTC. Its translation: CASSAGLATQTQYF.

This clonotype occurred many times. The genes are TRBV24-1 and TRBJ2-5, with D tentatively TRBD2 (5 bases). Germline-derived CDR1 and CDR2 are KGHDR and SFDVKD. This CDR3 region has 14 residues. With 1 base removed from V and 5 bases from J, the gap between germline ends came to 10 bases. The CDR3 DNA follows: TGTGCCACCAGTGATTTATCCAGAGGGGAGACCCAGTACTTC. Protein product: CATSDLSRGETQYF.

Ten or more counts support this clonotype. V usage is TRBV5-5 and J usage is TRBJ1-4, with a weak D call TRBD1 (6 bases). The CDR3 length is 15 residues. The germline gives CDR1 SGHKS, CDR2 YYEKEE (reference sequence). V gave up 2 bases and J gave up 5 bases, with 13 bases separating them. In nucleotides, the CDR3 is TGTGCCAGCAGCTTACCGGGACACGGGAATGAAAAACTGTTTTTT. Its protein is CASSLPGHGNEKLFF.

The rearrangement uses TRBV4-1 and TRBJ2-4; 11 bases agree with TRBD2. This CDR3 has 17 amino acids. Germline CDR1 and CDR2: MGHRA and YSYEKL. V lost 1 base to trimming and J lost 0 bases; unmatched junction nucleotides: 2. This CDR3 reads CASSQGLAGSAKNIQYF. The CDR3 DNA reads as TGCGCCAGCAGCCAAGGACTAGCGGGGTCAGCCAAAAACATTCAGTACTTC.